The 15 T cell receptor beta chains in this list originate from one sample, sequenced in a study of blood T cell repertoires in COVID-19. Some clones are missing from TCRdb's copy, which holds only in-frame ones; the method was immunoSEQ multiplex PCR. The sample lists around 45,000 clones; roughly nine tenths were seen once. The sequenced sample consisted of peripheral blood. The source is a man aged 60-69 years with active or convalescent COVID-19.

This clone occurred once. The V gene is TRBV10-3, the J gene TRBJ1-4; a weak D match, TRBD1 (5 bases). This CDR3 comprises 13 residues. V lost 6 bases and J lost 6, with 11 bases in between. Germline V gene lookup returns CDR1 ENHRY and CDR2 SYGVKD. CDR3 sequence: CAISGTGDEKLFF. The CDR3 DNA reads TGTGCCATCAGCGGAACAGGTGATGAAAAACTGTTTTTT.

The V gene is TRBV29-1, the J gene TRBJ1-2; D might be TRBD1 (6 bases). The ends were cut back, 3 bases at V and 4 bases at J, with 15 bases in the middle. Germline CDR1 reads SQVTM; CDR2 reads ANQGSEA. This CDR3 spans 14 amino acids. The CDR3 DNA reads as TGCAGCGTTGACCCCCGTGGGGGGGCCTATGGCTACACCTTC. This translates into CSVDPRGGAYGYTF.

This clone was detected only a few times. The chain recombines TRBV3-1 (or the pseudogene TRBV3-2) with TRBJ2-5; tentative D call: TRBD2 (6 bases). Germline assignment: CDR1 LGHDT and CDR2 YNNKEL (reference sequence). There are 13 residues in the CDR3. Between the trimmed V and J ends, which lost 5 bases and 7 bases, there was a span of 14 bases. The CDR3 loop reads CASSSWVGGTQYF. The DNA for the CDR3 is TGTGCCAGCAGCTCATGGGTGGGAGGGACCCAGTACTTC.

This clone came up once. The rearrangement joins TRBV18 to TRBJ2-5; 11 nucleotides align to TRBD2. The CDR3 contains 15 residues. Germline CDR1 and CDR2: KGHSH and LQKENI. Germline trimming cut 4 bases from V and 3 bases from J; bases unmatched to any gene: 4. The CDR3 region is CASSLSGLAEETQYF. The CDR3 DNA follows: TGTGCCAGCTCACTATCGGGACTAGCGGAAGAGACCCAGTACTTC.

The chain employs TRBV10-3 and TRBJ2-7, with D perhaps TRBD2 (5 bases). Germline CDR1 and CDR2: ENHRY and SYGVKD. The CDR3 is 12 residues long. The CDR3 DNA reads TGTGCAAATGGTCCGAGGGCCTACGAGCAGTACTTC. Translation: CANGPRAYEQYF.

This clone came up once. The chain recombines TRBV2 with TRBJ1-2; 8 positions agree with TRBD1. This CDR3 has 12 amino acids. Germline values: CDR1 SNHLY, CDR2 FYNNEI. V gave up 6 bases and J gave up 7 bases; unmatched junction bases: 4. CDR3 coding DNA: TGTGCCAGCAGGGGACAGGCGGGTGGCTACACCTTC. Translated: CASRGQAGGYTF. The complete variable domain, with remaining parts taken from reference TRBV2 and TRBJ1-2, reads EPEVTQTPSHQVTQMGQEVILRCVPISNHLYFYWYRQILGQKVEFLVSFYNNEISEKSEIFDDQFSVERPDGSNFTLKIRSTKLEDSAMYFCASRGQAGGYTFGSGTRLTVV.

In its sample, this clone was seen a few times. The CDR3: CASSLNRGKILYF. The DNA for the CDR3 is TGTGCCAGCAGCTTGAACAGGGGAAAGATCTTGTATTTT. The chain links TRBV5-4 to TRBJ2-3; the match to TRBD1 covers 7 bases. Germline-derived CDR1 and CDR2 are SGHNT and YYREEE (reference sequence). The CDR3 is made up of 13 amino acids. V shed 1 base and J 14 bases; nucleotides not matched to a gene: 10.

V and J are TRBV7-2 and TRBJ1-6; perhaps TRBD1 as D (6 bases). CDR3 size: 15 residues. V was shortened by 3 bases and J by 5 bases, with 11 bases between the two germline ends. Germline lookup yields CDR1 SGHTA and CDR2 FQGNSA. The CDR3 spells CASSLGGLDNSPLHF. As DNA, the CDR3 is TGTGCCAGCAGCTTGGGGGGGCTGGATAATTCACCCCTCCACTTT.

This clone has only one observation. The DNA for the CDR3 is TGTGCCAGCAGCTCGTTTACATCTAGCACAGATACGCAGTATTTT. This gives the protein CASSSFTSSTDTQYF. The chain joins TRBV5-4 to TRBJ2-3; D gene ambiguous. The CDR3 runs 15 residues. Deletions cut 3 bases from V and 0 bases from J, with 11 bases between. CDR1 is SGHNT, CDR2 YYREEE, per germline (reference sequence).

The chain employs TRBV4-1 and TRBJ2-4; TRBD1 matches at 8 bases. CDR3 length equals 17 residues. V was clipped by 2 bases and J by 0 bases; unmatched bases: 6. Germline V gene data show CDR1 as MGHRA and CDR2 as YSYEKL. The CDR3 is CASSQYPDRGAKNIQYF. The DNA for the CDR3 is TGCGCCAGCAGCCAATACCCTGACAGGGGAGCCAAAAACATTCAGTACTTC.

There are a few counts of this clone. This chain links TRBV2 with TRBJ2-2; 7 bases align to TRBD2. The CDR3 extends over 14 amino acids. Germline CDR1 and CDR2: SNHLY and FYNNEI. The trim removed 8 bases at V and 8 bases at J, leaving 11 bases unmatched. CDR3 loop: CASDERGEGGELFF. In DNA, the CDR3 is TGTGCCAGCGATGAGCGGGGAGAAGGAGGGGAGCTGTTTTTT.

The V and J genes are TRBV10-3 and TRBJ2-7, with D possibly being TRBD2 (6 bases). From germline, CDR1 is ENHRY and CDR2 SYGVKD. The V end lost 11 bases, the J end lost 3 bases, and 14 bases lay between the germline ends. The CDR3 is made up of 12 amino acids. The CDR3 DNA reads TGTGCCGCATCACTAGCTGGCTACGAGCAGTACTTC. This gives the protein CAASLAGYEQYF.

This clone was seen only once. The DNA for the CDR3 is TGTGCCAGCTCACCCTATCCGGGACAGCTCAATCAGCCCCAGCATTTT. It specifies CASSPYPGQLNQPQHF. J is TRBJ1-5 and V is TRBV18, with 7 bases matching TRBD1. V trimming: 3 bases; J trimming: 3 bases; junction bases outside the gene matches: 8. Germline CDR1 KGHSH, CDR2 LQKENI. This CDR3 has 16 residues.

The chain carries TRBV12-3 or TRBV12-4 and TRBJ1-1; unclear D gene. V was clipped by 3 bases and J by 3 bases, with 5 bases between them. The CDR3 runs to 12 residues. This chain's CDR3 is CASSFEDTEAFF. In nucleotides, the CDR3 is TGTGCCAGCAGTTTCGAGGACACTGAAGCTTTCTTT.

This clone appeared once. The CDR3 coding sequence is TGTGCCAGCAGCTTAGGGGCCAGAGAGACTGAAGCTTTCTTT. It codes for CASSLGARETEAFF. V gene TRBV7-3 combines with J gene TRBJ1-1, with D possibly being TRBD1 (5 bases). CDR3 length equals 14 residues. Germline assignment: CDR1 SGHTA and CDR2 FQGTGA. The V end lost 2 bases, the J end lost 5 bases, and 12 bases lay between the germline ends.